The present T cell receptor beta chain was sequenced within a study of T cells after yellow fever vaccination. Overall study: Each low-cell-number fraction was prepared by means of SMART-Seq v4 Ultra Low Input.

Germline lookup yields CDR1 LGHNA and CDR2 YSLEER. The CDR3 sequence is 15 residues long. Findings and limits, study-wide: Post-booster samples contained most primary-vaccination clones (approximately 95% CD4, about 90% CD8). By day 5 rather than day 15, the secondary response had peaked, though it was weaker.

In regard to this clonotype: What it binds is not known. The germline gene is not matched at one end of the junction; a read error may be the cause.

Synthesis of TCR cDNA relied on 5'RACE template switching, which attached a universal primer site and UMIs. From the 5' RACE reads, TCRdb called clonotypes with MiXCR, one entry per CDR3 protein. The sample carries hundreds of thousands of distinct CDR3 sequences, approximately 12% recorded once. This clonotype was sampled from a man aged 25-40 years who received the YFV17D yellow fever vaccine. Specimen: PBMCs, collected on the day of the yellow fever booster vaccination. The rearrangement links TRBV4-3 to TRBJ2-2; D possibly matches TRBD1 or TRBD2 (6 bases each). CDR3 sequence: CACSQDLGGTGELFF. CDR3 coding DNA: TGCGCCTGCAGCCAAGATCTAGGGGGGACCGGGGAGCTGTTTTTT.